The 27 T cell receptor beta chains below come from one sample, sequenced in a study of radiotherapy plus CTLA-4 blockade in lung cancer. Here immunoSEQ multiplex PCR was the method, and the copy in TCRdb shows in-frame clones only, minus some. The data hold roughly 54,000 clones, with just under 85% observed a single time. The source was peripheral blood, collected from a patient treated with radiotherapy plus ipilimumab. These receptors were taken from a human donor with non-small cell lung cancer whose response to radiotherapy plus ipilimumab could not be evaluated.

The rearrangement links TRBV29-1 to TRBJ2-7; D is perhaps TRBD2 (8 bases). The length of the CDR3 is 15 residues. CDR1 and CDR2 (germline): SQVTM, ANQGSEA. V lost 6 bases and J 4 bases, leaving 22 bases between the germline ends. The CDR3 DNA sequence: TGCAGCGTACTTAAACTGACAGGGACTAGGTACGAGCAGTACTTC. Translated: CSVLKLTGTRYEQYF.

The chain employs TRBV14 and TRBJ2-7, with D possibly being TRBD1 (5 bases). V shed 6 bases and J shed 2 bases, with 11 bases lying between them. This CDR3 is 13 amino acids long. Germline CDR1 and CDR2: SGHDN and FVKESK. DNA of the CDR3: TGTGCCAGCAGGAGGACATCCACCTACGAGCAGTACTTC. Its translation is CASRRTSTYEQYF.

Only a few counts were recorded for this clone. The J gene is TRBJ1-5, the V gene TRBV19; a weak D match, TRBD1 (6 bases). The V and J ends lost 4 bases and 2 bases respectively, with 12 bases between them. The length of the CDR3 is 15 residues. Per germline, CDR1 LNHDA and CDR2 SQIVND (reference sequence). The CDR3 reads CASSNGTRRNQPQHF. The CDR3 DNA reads TGTGCCAGTAGTAATGGGACACGGCGCAATCAGCCCCAGCATTTT. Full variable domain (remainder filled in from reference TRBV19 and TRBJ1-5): DGGITQSPKYLFRKEGQNVTLSCEQNLNHDAMYWYRQDPGQGLRLIYYSQIVNDFQKGDIAEGYSVSREKKESFPLTVTSAQKNPTAFYLCASSNGTRRNQPQHFGDGTRLSIL.

CDR3 bases: TGCGCCAGCCTCCGGGACAGGGAAACAGATACGCAGTATTTT. Amino acids: CASLRDRETDTQYF. This chain links TRBV5-1 with TRBJ2-3; 9 bases agree with TRBD1. The CDR3 covers 14 residues. V gave up 7 bases and J gave up 3 bases; unmatched junction bases: 6. Per germline, CDR1 SGHRS and CDR2 YFSETQ.

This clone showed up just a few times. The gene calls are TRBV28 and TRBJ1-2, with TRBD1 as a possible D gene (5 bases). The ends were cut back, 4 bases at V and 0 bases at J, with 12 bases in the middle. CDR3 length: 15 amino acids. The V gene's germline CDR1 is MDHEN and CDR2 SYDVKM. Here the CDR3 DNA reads TGTGCCAGCAGTTACCCAGGGTTTCCTAACTATGGCTACACCTTC. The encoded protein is CASSYPGFPNYGYTF.

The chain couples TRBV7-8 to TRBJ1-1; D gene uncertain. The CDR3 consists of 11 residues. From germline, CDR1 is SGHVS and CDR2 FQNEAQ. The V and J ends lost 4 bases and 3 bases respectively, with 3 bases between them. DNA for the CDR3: TGTGCCAGCAGCTCTCACACTGAAGCTTTCTTT. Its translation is CASSSHTEAFF.

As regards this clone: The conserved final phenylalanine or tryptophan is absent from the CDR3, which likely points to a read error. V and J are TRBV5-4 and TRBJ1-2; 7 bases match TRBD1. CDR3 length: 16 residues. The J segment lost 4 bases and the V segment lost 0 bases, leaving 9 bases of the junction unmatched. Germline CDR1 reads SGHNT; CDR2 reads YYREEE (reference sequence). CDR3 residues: CASSLAGTEEGYGYTL. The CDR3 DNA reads TGTGCCAGCAGCTTGGCCGGGACAGAAGAGGGCTATGGCTACACCCTC.

The CDR3 here is CASSPTMYSNQPQHF. CDR3 DNA: TGTGCCAGCTCACCGACTATGTATAGCAATCAGCCCCAGCATTTT. The chain recombines TRBV18 with TRBJ1-5; D is unresolved. This CDR3 has 15 residues. Germline CDR1 is KGHSH and CDR2 is LQKENI. Trimming stripped 3 bases from V and 0 bases from J, with 9 bases between.

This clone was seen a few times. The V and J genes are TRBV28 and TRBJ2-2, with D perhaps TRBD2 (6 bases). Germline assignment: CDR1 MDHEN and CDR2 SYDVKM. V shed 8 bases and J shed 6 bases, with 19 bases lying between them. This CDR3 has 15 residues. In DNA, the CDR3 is TGTGCCAGCTTGGCGGTTACTGGGGGGTCCGGGGAGCTGTTTTTT. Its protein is CASLAVTGGSGELFF.

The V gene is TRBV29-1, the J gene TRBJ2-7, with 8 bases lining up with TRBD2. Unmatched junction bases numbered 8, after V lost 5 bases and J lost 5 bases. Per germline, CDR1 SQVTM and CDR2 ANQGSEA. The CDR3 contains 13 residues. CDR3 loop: CSVLAGQRNEQYF. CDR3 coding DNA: TGCAGCGTTCTAGCGGGTCAACGGAACGAGCAGTACTTC.

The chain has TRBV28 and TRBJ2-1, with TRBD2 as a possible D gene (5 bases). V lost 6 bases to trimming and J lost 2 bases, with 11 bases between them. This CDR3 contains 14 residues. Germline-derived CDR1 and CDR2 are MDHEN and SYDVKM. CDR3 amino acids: CASSPRGTYNEQFF. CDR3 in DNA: TGTGCCAGCAGCCCCCGGGGTACCTACAATGAGCAGTTCTTC.

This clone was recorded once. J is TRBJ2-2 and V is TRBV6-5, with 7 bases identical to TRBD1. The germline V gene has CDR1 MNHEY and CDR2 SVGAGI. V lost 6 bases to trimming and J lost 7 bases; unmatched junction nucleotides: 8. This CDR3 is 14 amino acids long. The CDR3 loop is CASRAGTESGELFF. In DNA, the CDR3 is TGTGCCAGCAGAGCCGGGACAGAAAGCGGGGAGCTGTTTTTT.

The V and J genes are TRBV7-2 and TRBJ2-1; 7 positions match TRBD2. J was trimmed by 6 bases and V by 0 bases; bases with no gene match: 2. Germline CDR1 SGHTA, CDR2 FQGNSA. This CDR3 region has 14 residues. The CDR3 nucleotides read TGTGCCAGCAGCTTAGCGGGAGGGTTCAATGAGCAGTTCTTC. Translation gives CASSLAGGFNEQFF.

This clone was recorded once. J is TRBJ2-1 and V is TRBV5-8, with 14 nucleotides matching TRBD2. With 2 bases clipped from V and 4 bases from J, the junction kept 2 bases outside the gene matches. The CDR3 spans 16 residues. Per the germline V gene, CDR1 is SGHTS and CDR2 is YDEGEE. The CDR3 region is CASSLGTSGGYNEQFF. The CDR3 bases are TGTGCCAGCAGCTTAGGGACTAGCGGGGGATACAATGAGCAGTTCTTC.

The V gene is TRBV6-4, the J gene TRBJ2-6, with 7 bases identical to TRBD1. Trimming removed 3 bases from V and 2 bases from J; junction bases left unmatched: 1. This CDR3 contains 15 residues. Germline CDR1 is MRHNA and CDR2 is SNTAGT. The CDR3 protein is CASSEQGAGANVLTF. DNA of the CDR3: TGTGCCAGCAGTGAGCAGGGGGCTGGGGCCAACGTCCTGACTTTC.

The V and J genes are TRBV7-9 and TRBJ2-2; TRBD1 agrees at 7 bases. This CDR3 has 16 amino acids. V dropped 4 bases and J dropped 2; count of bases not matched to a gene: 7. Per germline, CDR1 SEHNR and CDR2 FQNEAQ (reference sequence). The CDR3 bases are TGTGCCAGCAGCTCCAGGACAGGCTTTAACACCGGGGAGCTGTTTTTT. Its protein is CASSSRTGFNTGELFF.

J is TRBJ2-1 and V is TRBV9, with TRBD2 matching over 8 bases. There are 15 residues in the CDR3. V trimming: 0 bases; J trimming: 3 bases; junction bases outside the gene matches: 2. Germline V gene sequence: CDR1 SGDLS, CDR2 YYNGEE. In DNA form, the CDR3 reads TGTGCCAGCAGCGTAGTAAGCGGGAGCTACAATGAGCAGTTCTTC. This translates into CASSVVSGSYNEQFF. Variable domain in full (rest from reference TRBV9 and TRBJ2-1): DSGVTQTPKHLITATGQRVTLRCSPRSGDLSVYWYQQSLDQGLQFLIQYYNGEERAKGNILERFSAQQFPDLHSELNLSSLELGDSALYFCASSVVSGSYNEQFFGPGTRLTVL.

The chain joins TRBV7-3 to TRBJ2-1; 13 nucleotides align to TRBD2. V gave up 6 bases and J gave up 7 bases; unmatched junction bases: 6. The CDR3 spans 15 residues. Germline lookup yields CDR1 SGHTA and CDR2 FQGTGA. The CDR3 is CASSQLAGGFNEQFF. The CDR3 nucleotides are TGTGCCAGCAGTCAACTAGCGGGAGGGTTTAATGAGCAGTTCTTC.

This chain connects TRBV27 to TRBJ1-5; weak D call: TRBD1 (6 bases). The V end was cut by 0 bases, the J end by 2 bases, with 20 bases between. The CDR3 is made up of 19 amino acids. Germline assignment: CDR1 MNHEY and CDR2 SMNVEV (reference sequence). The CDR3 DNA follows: TGTGCCAGCAGTTTATCGAACAGGGACCTGATAGGGGGCAATCAGCCCCAGCATTTT. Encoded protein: CASSLSNRDLIGGNQPQHF.

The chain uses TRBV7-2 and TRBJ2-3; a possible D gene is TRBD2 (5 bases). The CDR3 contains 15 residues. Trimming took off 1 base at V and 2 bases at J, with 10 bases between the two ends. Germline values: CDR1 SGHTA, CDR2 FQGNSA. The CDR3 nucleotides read TGTGCCAGCAGCTTAGACGGGATCATCACAGATACGCAGTATTTT. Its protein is CASSLDGIITDTQYF.

DNA for the CDR3: TGTGCCAGCAGCAGTACAGCGGGAGGTATTAATGAGCAGTTCTTC. The encoded protein is CASSSTAGGINEQFF. The genes are TRBV11-2 and TRBJ2-1, with 9 bases fitting TRBD2. Germline-derived CDR1 and CDR2 are SGHAT and FQNNGV. With 5 bases clipped from V and 7 bases from J, the junction kept 9 bases outside the gene matches. The CDR3 length is 15 residues.

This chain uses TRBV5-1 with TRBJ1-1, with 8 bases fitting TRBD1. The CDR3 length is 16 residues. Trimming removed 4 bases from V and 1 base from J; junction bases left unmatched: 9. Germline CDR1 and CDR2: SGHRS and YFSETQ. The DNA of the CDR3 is TGCGCCAGCAGCATACCGGGACAGGCAAAGAACACTGAAGCTTTCTTT. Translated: CASSIPGQAKNTEAFF.

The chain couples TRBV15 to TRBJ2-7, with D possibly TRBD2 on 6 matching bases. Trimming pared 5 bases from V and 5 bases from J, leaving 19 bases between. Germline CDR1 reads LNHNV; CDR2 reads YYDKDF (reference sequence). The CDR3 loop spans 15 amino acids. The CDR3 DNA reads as TGTGCCACCAGCGGAGCCCTCACTAGCAGAGACGAGCAGTACTTC. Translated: CATSGALTSRDEQYF. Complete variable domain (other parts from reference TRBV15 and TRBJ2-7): DAMVIQNPRYQVTQFGKPVTLSCSQTLNHNVMYWYQQKSSQAPKLLFHYYDKDFNNEADTPDNFQSRRPNTSFCFLDIRSPGLGDTAMYLCATSGALTSRDEQYFGPGTRLTVT.

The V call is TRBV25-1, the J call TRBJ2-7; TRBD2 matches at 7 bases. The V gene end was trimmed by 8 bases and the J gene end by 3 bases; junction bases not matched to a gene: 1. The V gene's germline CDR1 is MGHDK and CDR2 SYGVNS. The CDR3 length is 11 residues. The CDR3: CASGDYYEQYF. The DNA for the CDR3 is TGTGCCAGCGGGGACTACTACGAGCAGTACTTC.

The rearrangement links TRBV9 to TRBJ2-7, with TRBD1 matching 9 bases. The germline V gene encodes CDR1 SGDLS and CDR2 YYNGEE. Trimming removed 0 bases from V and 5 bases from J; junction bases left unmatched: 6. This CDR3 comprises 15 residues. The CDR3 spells CASSVDGDRDDEQYF. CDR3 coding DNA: TGTGCCAGCAGCGTAGATGGGGACAGGGACGACGAGCAGTACTTC.

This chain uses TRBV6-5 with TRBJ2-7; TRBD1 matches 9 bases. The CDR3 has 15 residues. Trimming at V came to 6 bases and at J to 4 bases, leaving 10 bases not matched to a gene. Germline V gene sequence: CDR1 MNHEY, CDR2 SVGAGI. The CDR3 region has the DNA TGTGCCAGCAGCCTCCGGGACAGGGATTTATACGAGCAGTACTTC. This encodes CASSLRDRDLYEQYF.

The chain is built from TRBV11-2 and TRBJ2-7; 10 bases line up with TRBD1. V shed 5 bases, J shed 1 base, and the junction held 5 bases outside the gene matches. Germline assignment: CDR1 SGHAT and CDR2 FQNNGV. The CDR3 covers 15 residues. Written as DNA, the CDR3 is TGTGCCAGCAGCAGGGGACAGGGGCAGTCCTACGAGCAGTACTTC. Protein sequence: CASSRGQGQSYEQYF.